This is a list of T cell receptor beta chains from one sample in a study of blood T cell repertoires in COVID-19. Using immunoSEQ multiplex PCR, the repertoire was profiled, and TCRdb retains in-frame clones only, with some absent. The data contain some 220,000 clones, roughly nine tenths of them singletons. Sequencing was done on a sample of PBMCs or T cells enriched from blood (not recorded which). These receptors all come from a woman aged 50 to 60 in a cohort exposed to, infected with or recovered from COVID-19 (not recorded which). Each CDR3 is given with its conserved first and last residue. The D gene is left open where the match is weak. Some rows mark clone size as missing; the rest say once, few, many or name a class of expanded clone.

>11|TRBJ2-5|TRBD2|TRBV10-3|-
TGTGCCAGCGGGGGGGAAGAGACCCAGTACTTC
CASGGEETQYF
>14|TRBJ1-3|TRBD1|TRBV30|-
TGTGCCTGGAGACACAGGGGTGGAGGAAACACCATATATTTT
CAWRHRGGGNTIYF
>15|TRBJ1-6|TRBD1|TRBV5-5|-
TGTGCCAGCAGCTTGGTCGCAGGGGACAGTACACCCCTCCACTTT
CASSLVAGDSTPLHF
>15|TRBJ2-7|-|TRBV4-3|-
TGCGCCAGCAGCCCCGAGGCGCAGGGTGGCTACGAGCAGTACTTC
CASSPEAQGGYEQYF
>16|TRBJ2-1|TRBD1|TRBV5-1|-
TGCGCCAGCAGCTCTTGGGGGGGACAGGGCGATGATGAGCAGTTCTTC
CASSSWGGQGDDEQFF
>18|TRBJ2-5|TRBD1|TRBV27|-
TGTGCCAGCAGTTTGTACCCCCCGGGACAGGGCGGTCAAGAGACCCAGTACTTC
CASSLYPPGQGGQETQYF
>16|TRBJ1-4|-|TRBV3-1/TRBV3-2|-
TGTGCCAGCAGCCAAGGAGTCTGGGGAGCCGATGAAAAACTGTTTTTT
CASSQGVWGADEKLFF
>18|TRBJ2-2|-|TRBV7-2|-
TGTGCCAGCAGTACTAGGGGCTTCGGGGCAGGGGCCATCGGGGAGCTGTTTTTT
CASSTRGFGAGAIGELFF
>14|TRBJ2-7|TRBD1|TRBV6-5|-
TGTGCCAGCACCTACGGGACAGGATCCTACGAGCAGTACTTC
CASTYGTGSYEQYF
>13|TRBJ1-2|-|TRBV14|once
TGTGCCAGCAGCGTACAGGTTAACTATGGCTACACCTTC
CASSVQVNYGYTF
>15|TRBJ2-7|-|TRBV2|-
TGTGCCACCGGGGACTTTAGACTCACCACCTACGAGCAGTACTTC
CATGDFRLTTYEQYF
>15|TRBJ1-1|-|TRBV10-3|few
TGTGCCATCAGTGAACAGCCCTCGCGCCGCACTGAAGCTTTCTTT
CAISEQPSRRTEAFF
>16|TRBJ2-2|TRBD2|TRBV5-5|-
TGTGCCAGCAGCTTGGAGTTGGCGGGGGGCGTGGGGGAGCTGTTTTTT
CASSLELAGGVGELFF
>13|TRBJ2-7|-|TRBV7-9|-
TGTGCCAGCAGCCCGACAGCCCTCTACGAGCAGTACTTC
CASSPTALYEQYF
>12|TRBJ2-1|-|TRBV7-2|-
TGTGCCAGCAGCTCGCAGGGAAATGAGCAGTTCTTC
CASSSQGNEQFF
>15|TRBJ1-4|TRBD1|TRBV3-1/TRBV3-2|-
TGTGCCAGCAGCCTCAGGACAGGCTCTAATGAAAAACTGTTTTTT
CASSLRTGSNEKLFF
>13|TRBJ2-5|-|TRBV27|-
TGTGCCAGCAGCAAGGGGTTCCAAGAGACCCAGTACTTC
CASSKGFQETQYF
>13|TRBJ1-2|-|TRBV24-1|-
TGTGCCACCAGTGATTTCGGGGGATTAGGCTACACCTTC
CATSDFGGLGYTF
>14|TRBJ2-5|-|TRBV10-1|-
TGCGCCAGCAGTGGAGGGGGTTACCAAGAGACCCAGTACTTC
CASSGGGYQETQYF
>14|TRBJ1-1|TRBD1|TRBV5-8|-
TGTGCCAGCAGACGACGACAGGGAATGACTGAAGCTTTCTTT
CASRRRQGMTEAFF
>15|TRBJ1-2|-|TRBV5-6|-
TGTGCCAGCAGCTTGAACTTCGGAGTTAACTATGGCTACACCTTC
CASSLNFGVNYGYTF
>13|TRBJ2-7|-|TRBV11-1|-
TGTGCCAGCAGCTTAGCGCTCAGGGACGAGCAGTACTTC
CASSLALRDEQYF
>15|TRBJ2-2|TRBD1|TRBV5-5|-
TGTGCCAGCAGCTTGTTAGGGGGCGCAACCGGGGAGCTGTTTTTT
CASSLLGGATGELFF
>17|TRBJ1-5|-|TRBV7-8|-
TGTGCCAGCAGCTTAGTGCCTACAGGTATCGGCAATCAGCCCCAGCATTTT
CASSLVPTGIGNQPQHF
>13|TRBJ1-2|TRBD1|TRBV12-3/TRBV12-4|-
TGTGCCAGCAGTTTCGGGACAGTCTATGGCTACACCTTC
CASSFGTVYGYTF
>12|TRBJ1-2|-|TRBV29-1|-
TGCAGCGTTGAACGGGGGAACTATGGCTACACCTTC
CSVERGNYGYTF
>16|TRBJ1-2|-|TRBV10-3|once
TGTGCCATCAGTGAGTACGGGACTGGTGGTAAATATGGCTACACCTTC
CAISEYGTGGKYGYTF
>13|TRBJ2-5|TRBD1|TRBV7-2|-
TGTGCCAGCAGCTTGGGACAGCAAGAGACCCAGTACTTC
CASSLGQQETQYF
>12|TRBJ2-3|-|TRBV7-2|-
TGTGCCAGCAGCTTGATACGGGATACGCAGTATTTT
CASSLIRDTQYF
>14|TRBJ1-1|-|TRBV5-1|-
TGCGCCAGCAGCGTTGAGGCCTCGGGCACTGAAGCTTTCTTT
CASSVEASGTEAFF
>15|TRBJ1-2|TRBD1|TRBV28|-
TGTGCCAGCAGTCGAAGGCCAGGGGGTGGCTATGGCTACACCTTC
CASSRRPGGGYGYTF
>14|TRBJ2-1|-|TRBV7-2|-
TGTGCCAGCAGCTTAGTTGGGGCGTACAGGGAGCAGTTCTTC
CASSLVGAYREQFF
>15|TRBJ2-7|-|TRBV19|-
TGTGCCAGTATGGGGGGGGCTAGCGGTCGCTACGAGCAGTACTTC
CASMGGASGRYEQYF
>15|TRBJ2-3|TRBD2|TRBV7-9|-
TGTGCCAGCAGCTCCTACGGCGGGGGTACAGATACGCAGTATTTT
CASSSYGGGTDTQYF
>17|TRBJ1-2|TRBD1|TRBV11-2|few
TGTGCCAGCAGCCCCGGGACAGGCAAGACGATTAACTATGGCTACACCTTC
CASSPGTGKTINYGYTF
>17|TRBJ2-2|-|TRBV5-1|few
TGCGCCAGCAGCTTGGATATCGGCAGGACGAACACCGGGGAGCTGTTTTTT
CASSLDIGRTNTGELFF
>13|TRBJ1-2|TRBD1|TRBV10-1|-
TGCGCCAGCAGTCCCGGACAGGGTGCTGGCTACACCTTC
CASSPGQGAGYTF
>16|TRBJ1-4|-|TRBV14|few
TGTGCCAGCAGCCATAAATCTCAGGGTTGGGCTGAAAAACTGTTTTTT
CASSHKSQGWAEKLFF
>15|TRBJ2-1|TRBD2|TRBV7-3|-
TGTGCCAGCAGCTCACTAGCGGGGGGAGTCAATGAGCAGTTCTTC
CASSSLAGGVNEQFF
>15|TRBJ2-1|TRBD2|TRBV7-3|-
TGTGCCAGCAGCTTAAGAGCGGGGGTATACAATGAGCAGTTCTTC
CASSLRAGVYNEQFF
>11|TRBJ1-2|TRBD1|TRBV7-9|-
TGTGCCAGCAGCCCGCAGGGGGCAAAAACCTTC
CASSPQGAKTF
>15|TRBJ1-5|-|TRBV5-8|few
TGTGCCAGCAGCCGACTACAGGGATACAATCAGCCCCAGCATTTT
CASSRLQGYNQPQHF
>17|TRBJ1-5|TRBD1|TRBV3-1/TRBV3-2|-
TGTGCCAGCAGCCAAACCGGGACAGGGGATAGCAATCAGCCCCAGCATTTT
CASSQTGTGDSNQPQHF
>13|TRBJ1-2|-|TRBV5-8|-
TGTGCCAGCAGCTTTCCCCGGACTCACGGCTACACCTTC
CASSFPRTHGYTF
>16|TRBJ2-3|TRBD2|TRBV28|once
TGTGCCAGCAGTTTATCATCCAGCGGGGACACAGATACGCAGTATTTT
CASSLSSSGDTDTQYF